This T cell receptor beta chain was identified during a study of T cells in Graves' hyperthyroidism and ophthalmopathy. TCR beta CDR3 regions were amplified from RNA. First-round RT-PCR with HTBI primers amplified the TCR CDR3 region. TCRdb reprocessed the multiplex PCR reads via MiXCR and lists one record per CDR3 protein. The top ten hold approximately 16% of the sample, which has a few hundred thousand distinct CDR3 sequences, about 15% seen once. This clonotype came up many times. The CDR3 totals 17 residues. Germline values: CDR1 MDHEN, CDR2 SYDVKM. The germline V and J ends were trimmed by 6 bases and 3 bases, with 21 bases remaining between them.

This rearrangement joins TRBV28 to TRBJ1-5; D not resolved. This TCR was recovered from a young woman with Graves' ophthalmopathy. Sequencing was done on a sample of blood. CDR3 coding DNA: TGTGCCAGCAGCCACCTGGGATTGAGGCGGATCAATCAGCCCCAGCATTTT. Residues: CASSHLGLRRINQPQHF.